The 28 T cell receptor beta chains below all came from one sample that was sequenced in a study of CD8 T cells in ankylosing spondylitis. Points from the study as a whole: A TCR beta motif made of 7 to 9 highly homologous variants seemed typical of ankylosing spondylitis blood.

Their antigens remain unidentified. TCRdb independently ran MiXCR on the 5' RACE reads; one entry per CDR3 protein. The data contain some 840,000 distinct CDR3 sequences, around 11% of them singletons. Material: blood, either unsorted or a sorted T cell fraction (not recorded which). Receptors originate from a male donor with ankylosing spondylitis.

The sample holds many counts of this clonotype. The chain recombines TRBV20-1 with TRBJ1-5; D uncertain. CDR1 is DFQATT and CDR2 is SNEGSKA in the germline V gene (reference sequence). Trimming removed 5 bases from V and 0 bases from J, with 5 bases in between. The CDR3 length is 12 residues. The CDR3 DNA sequence: TGCAGTGCTGAATATAGCAATCAGCCCCAGCATTTT. Translation: CSAEYSNQPQHF.

This clonotype was recorded a few times. This chain links TRBV5-1 with TRBJ2-1; 8 nucleotides agree with TRBD2. J lost 10 bases, V lost 0 bases, and 12 bases had no gene match. The germline CDR1 and CDR2 sequences are SGHRS and YFSETQ. The CDR3 covers 16 residues. CDR3 protein: CASSLGSGTRTREQFF. The CDR3 region has the DNA TGCGCCAGCAGCTTGGGGTCCGGGACTAGGACCCGAGAGCAGTTCTTC.

In this sample, this clonotype turned up a few times. This sequence joins TRBV11-1 and TRBJ1-2; D ambiguous. Trimming stripped 3 bases from V and 4 bases from J, with 12 bases between. This CDR3 is 14 amino acids long. CDR1 and CDR2 (germline): SGHAT, FQDESV (reference sequence). The CDR3 loop reads CASSFPDRLYGYTF. For the CDR3, the DNA is TGTGCCAGCAGCTTCCCGGACCGCCTCTATGGCTACACCTTC.

This clonotype was observed a handful of times. The chain combines TRBV20-1 with TRBJ2-7, with 9 bases lining up with TRBD1. Germline V gives CDR1 DFQATT, CDR2 SNEGSKA (reference sequence). CDR3 length: 11 amino acids. V shed 6 bases and J 5 bases; nucleotides not matched to a gene: 2. The CDR3 protein is CSAGQGNEQYF. CDR3 coding DNA: TGCAGTGCCGGACAGGGGAACGAGCAGTACTTC.

This clonotype was observed a handful of times. The rearrangement joins TRBV9 to TRBJ2-2, with unresolved D. This CDR3 is built from 14 residues. Trimming left V 6 bases short and J 0 bases short, with 9 bases between. Germline CDR1 is SGDLS and CDR2 is YYNGEE. The CDR3 spells CASTYNANTGELFF. The DNA for the CDR3 is TGTGCCAGCACCTACAACGCGAACACCGGGGAGCTGTTTTTT.

This clonotype occurred many times. CDR3 protein: CASGPQLGPQHF. The CDR3 nucleotides are TGTGCCAGCGGTCCCCAATTGGGGCCCCAGCATTTT. The rearrangement uses TRBV12-3 or TRBV12-4 and TRBJ1-5, with D unresolved. The CDR3 covers 12 residues. V lost 8 bases and J 9 bases, leaving 14 bases between the germline ends.

The genes are TRBV20-1 and TRBJ2-5; D gene uncertain. Germline V gene lookup returns CDR1 DFQATT and CDR2 SNEGSKA (reference sequence). This CDR3 has 13 residues. The V and J ends lost 1 base and 2 bases respectively, with 8 bases between them. CDR3 residues: CSARGGYQETQYF. CDR3 coding DNA: TGCAGTGCTAGAGGGGGATATCAAGAGACCCAGTACTTC.

The chain uses TRBV11-2 and TRBJ2-7; TRBD1 matches 8 bases. The CDR3 consists of 14 residues. Germline V gene lookup returns CDR1 SGHAT and CDR2 FQNNGV. The ends lost 5 bases at V and 5 bases at J; junction bases unmatched: 8. CDR3 coding DNA: TGTGCCAGCAGCCCGAGAGGACAGGGCCACGAGCAGTACTTC. Its protein is CASSPRGQGHEQYF.

This rearrangement joins TRBV6-1 to TRBJ2-7; perhaps TRBD2 as D (5 bases). CDR1 is MNHNS, CDR2 SASEGT, per germline. Trimming pared 6 bases from V and 2 bases from J, leaving 17 bases between. The CDR3 contains 15 residues. DNA of the CDR3: TGTGCCAGCAGACTAGGGAGTTTTGGGGCCTACGAGCAGTACTTC. Translation: CASRLGSFGAYEQYF.

This clonotype came up many times. V is TRBV20-1 and J is TRBJ2-7; D ambiguous. V lost 5 bases to trimming and J lost 3 bases, with 11 bases between them. The V gene's germline CDR1 is DFQATT and CDR2 SNEGSKA (reference sequence). The CDR3 spans 12 residues. The CDR3 DNA is TGCAGTGCTGTGGACGGATTCTACGAGCAGTACTTC. Translated, it gives CSAVDGFYEQYF.

In its sample, this clonotype was seen many times. The V gene is TRBV18, the J gene TRBJ2-1; D may match TRBD1 or TRBD2 (5 bases each). CDR3 size: 14 residues. The germline V gene has CDR1 KGHSH and CDR2 LQKENI. Trimming removed 3 bases at V and 11 bases at J, with 17 bases between. CDR3 nucleotides: TGTGCCAGCTCACCTTCGGGGCAGAACTTGAAGCAGTTCTTC. Residues: CASSPSGQNLKQFF.

The V call is TRBV14, the J call TRBJ2-7; D uncertain. This CDR3 comprises 13 residues. CDR1 SGHDN and CDR2 FVKESK come from the germline V gene. V was trimmed by 4 bases and J by 7 bases, leaving 14 bases between them. The CDR3, as DNA: TGTGCCAGCAGCCCTCGGGCAGAAGGGGAGCAGTACTTC. It yields the protein CASSPRAEGEQYF.

The chain employs TRBV7-8 and TRBJ2-5; D perhaps matches TRBD2 (6 bases). The CDR3 spans 13 residues. The germline V gene encodes CDR1 SGHVS and CDR2 FQNEAQ. Trimming shortened V by 2 bases and J by 3 bases, and 7 bases separated the two germline ends. The CDR3 protein is CASSLRTKETQYF. Written as DNA, the CDR3 is TGTGCCAGCAGCTTAAGGACTAAAGAGACCCAGTACTTC. Complete variable domain (other parts from reference TRBV7-8 and TRBJ2-5): GAGVSQSPRYKVAKRGQDVALRCDPISGHVSLFWYQQALGQGPEFLTYFQNEAQLDKSGLPSDRFFAERPEGSVSTLKIQRTQQEDSAVYLCASSLRTKETQYFGPGTRLLVL.

This clonotype was seen many times. V and J are TRBV3-1 and TRBJ1-1; D not resolved. The CDR3 extends over 12 amino acids. Between the trimmed V and J ends, which lost 4 bases and 6 bases, there was a span of 9 bases. Germline V gene data show CDR1 as LGHDT and CDR2 as YNNKEL (reference sequence). The CDR3 protein is CASSPRAAEAFF. The CDR3 nucleotides read TGTGCCAGCAGCCCTAGAGCGGCTGAAGCTTTCTTT.

This chain links TRBV27 with TRBJ1-2; D might be TRBD1 (5 bases). CDR1 and CDR2 (germline): MNHEY, SMNVEV (reference sequence). The CDR3 length is 15 residues. V was cut by 5 bases and J by 2 bases, with 15 bases left in between. The CDR3 sequence: CASSPRGNRNYGYTF. The CDR3 nucleotides are TGTGCCAGCAGTCCGAGGGGCAATAGGAACTATGGCTACACCTTC.

This clonotype has a count of ten or more. The genes are TRBV5-1 and TRBJ2-1; possibly TRBD1 or TRBD2 for D (6 bases each). Germline-derived CDR1 and CDR2 are SGHRS and YFSETQ. The V gene lost 4 bases and the J gene lost 2 bases, with 13 bases spanning the gap. The CDR3 has 15 amino acids. DNA of the CDR3: TGCGCCAGCAGCCCACTAGGGGGGACCTACAATGAGCAGTTCTTC. Protein product: CASSPLGGTYNEQFF.

This clonotype was recorded a few times. The chain employs TRBV7-2 and TRBJ2-5; D could derive from TRBD1 or TRBD2 (5 bases each). V dropped 5 bases and J dropped 5 bases, with 15 bases sitting between them. The CDR3 is made up of 14 amino acids. Germline loops: CDR1 SGHTA, CDR2 FQGNSA. The CDR3 bases are TGTGCCAGCAGCCGACGAGGGGCAGAGGAGACCCAGTACTTC. As protein: CASSRRGAEETQYF.

This clonotype was observed many times. V and J are TRBV6-5 and TRBJ1-1, with no clear D. Germline assignment: CDR1 MNHEY and CDR2 SVGAGI. Deletions cut 2 bases from V and 0 bases from J, with 7 bases between. The CDR3 is made up of 14 amino acids. The chain's CDR3 is CASSYTSVNTEAFF. The DNA for the CDR3 is TGTGCCAGCAGTTACACGTCGGTGAACACTGAAGCTTTCTTT.

This clonotype occurred a few times. The chain employs TRBV10-3 and TRBJ2-5; perhaps TRBD2 as D (6 bases). V gave up 4 bases and J gave up 5 bases, with 14 bases separating them. Per germline, CDR1 ENHRY and CDR2 SYGVKD. The CDR3 has 14 residues. The CDR3 sequence is CAISVGGVRETQYF. CDR3 DNA sequence: TGTGCCATCAGTGTGGGGGGTGTCAGGGAGACCCAGTACTTC.

The chain employs TRBV27 and TRBJ1-5, with D perhaps TRBD1 (5 bases). This CDR3 is 19 amino acids long. V lost 5 bases and J lost 1, with 24 bases in between. CDR1 is MNHEY, CDR2 SMNVEV, per germline (reference sequence). CDR3 sequence reads: CASSPNIYTGRFSNQPQHF. CDR3 sequence (DNA): TGTGCCAGCAGTCCTAATATATATACAGGACGATTCAGCAATCAGCCCCAGCATTTT.

In this sample, this clonotype turned up a few times. The V gene is TRBV11-1, the J gene TRBJ2-3, with 7 bases aligning to TRBD2. The CDR3 covers 15 residues. J gave up 5 bases and V 2 bases, and 7 bases lay outside the gene matches. Per germline, CDR1 SGHAT and CDR2 FQDESV (reference sequence). The CDR3, as DNA: TGTGCCAGCAGCTTATCGCCGGGAGGCGGAGATACGCAGTATTTT. Protein product: CASSLSPGGGDTQYF.

The J gene is TRBJ2-2, the V gene TRBV12-3 or TRBV12-4; D is perhaps TRBD1 or TRBD2 (5 bases each). This CDR3 is built from 16 residues. V was cut by 7 bases and J by 0 bases, with 15 bases left in between. The CDR3 bases are TGTGCCAGCACCGTTTGGCGAGGGGCGAACACCGGGGAGCTGTTTTTT. Its translation is CASTVWRGANTGELFF.

There are many counts of this clonotype. The rearrangement links TRBV5-1 to TRBJ1-5; unclear D gene. The germline V gene has CDR1 SGHRS and CDR2 YFSETQ. The CDR3 has 13 residues. V was trimmed by 4 bases and J by 7 bases, leaving 12 bases between them. Here the CDR3 DNA reads TGCGCCAGCAGCCCGGGTTCGGGGCAGCCCCAGCATTTT. Translated: CASSPGSGQPQHF. Full variable domain (rest looked up from reference TRBV5-1 and TRBJ1-5): KAGVTQTPRYLIKTRGQQVTLSCSPISGHRSVSWYQQTPGQGLQFLFEYFSETQRNKGNFPGRFSGRQFSNSRSEMNVSTLELGDSALYLCASSPGSGQPQHFGDGTRLSIL.

The chain employs TRBV5-1 and TRBJ1-1, with D hard to call. The V and J ends lost 4 bases and 3 bases respectively, with 16 bases between them. CDR3 length: 15 amino acids. CDR1 SGHRS and CDR2 YFSETQ come from the germline V gene. The CDR3 bases are TGCGCCAGCAGCGGCGACGGTTACCTGGACACTGAAGCTTTCTTT. Protein product: CASSGDGYLDTEAFF.

This clonotype turned up a few times. The chain employs TRBV7-6 and TRBJ2-3; TRBD1 agrees at 9 bases. The CDR3 spans 17 residues. From germline, CDR1 is SGHVS and CDR2 FNYEAQ. V was clipped by 3 bases and J by 2 bases; unmatched bases: 9. The CDR3 coding sequence is TGTGCCAGCAGCTTCGGGACAGGGATTTGGGACACAGATACGCAGTATTTT. This gives the protein CASSFGTGIWDTDTQYF.

A few counts support this clonotype. Its ends do not fully match the called genes, so a read error is possible. The chain uses TRBV7-7 and TRBJ2-6; D remains unclear. Germline V gene data show CDR1 as SSHAT and CDR2 as FNYEAQ (reference sequence). CDR3 length: 15 amino acids. In nucleotides, the CDR3 is TGTGCTAGCAGCCCGTCCCCGCCTCGGGCCAACGTCCTGACTTTC. It yields the protein CASSPSPPRANVLTF.

This clonotype was recorded a few times. This sequence joins TRBV10-3 and TRBJ2-3; TRBD2 aligns across 15 bases. After removal of 10 bases from V and 0 bases from J, the junction contained 8 bases not matched to a gene. Germline CDR1 reads ENHRY; CDR2 reads SYGVKD. The CDR3 length is 17 residues. CDR3 in DNA: TGTGCCACCCTGGGACTAGCGGGGGGCACTAGCACAGATACGCAGTATTTT. Amino acids: CATLGLAGGTSTDTQYF.

This clonotype occurred many times. The V gene is TRBV6-5, the J gene TRBJ2-1, with TRBD2 matching over 14 bases. V lost 4 bases to trimming and J lost 1 base; unmatched junction nucleotides: 12. This CDR3 contains 20 residues. From germline, CDR1 is MNHEY and CDR2 SVGAGI. The CDR3 reads CASSFPRTSGRLVSYNEQFF. For the CDR3, the DNA is TGTGCCAGCAGTTTTCCCCGGACTAGCGGGAGGTTGGTGTCCTACAATGAGCAGTTCTTC.